This T cell receptor (beta chain) was retrieved from a study of vaccination effects on CD4 cells after COVID-19. Before sequencing took place, the ViraFEST assay used viral peptide pools to expand antigen-specific CD4+ T cells. Culture proceeded for approximately 10 days, and CD4+ T cells were then isolated. The table came from immunoSEQ multiplex PCR; TCRdb's copy has only in-frame clones and leaves some out. The sample lists about 14,000 clones, 76% seen once, with about a quarter in the top ten. Looked up from germline, CDR1 is KGHDR and CDR2 is SFDVKD. V lost 5 bases and J lost 8, with 11 bases in between. The CDR3 length is 12 residues. For this clone: The antigen is undetermined.

The sequences come from CD4+ T cells from PBMCs cultured with HCoV-229E spike peptides, collected before COVID-19 vaccination. The chain links TRBV24-1 to TRBJ1-1; TRBD1 might be the D (5 bases). This receptor was obtained from a human donor who received a COVID-19 vaccine. CDR3 DNA sequence: TGTGCCACCAGTGCAGGGCCGACAGAAGCTTTCTTT. It specifies CATSAGPTEAFF.